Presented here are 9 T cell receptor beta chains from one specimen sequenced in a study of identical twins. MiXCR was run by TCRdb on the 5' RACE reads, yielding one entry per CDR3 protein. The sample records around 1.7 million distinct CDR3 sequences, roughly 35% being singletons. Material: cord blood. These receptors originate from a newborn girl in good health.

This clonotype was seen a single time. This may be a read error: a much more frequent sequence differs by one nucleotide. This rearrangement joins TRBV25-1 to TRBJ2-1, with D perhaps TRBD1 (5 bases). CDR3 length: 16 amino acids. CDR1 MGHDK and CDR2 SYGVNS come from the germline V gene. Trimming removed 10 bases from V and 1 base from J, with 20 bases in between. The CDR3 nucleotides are TGTGCCAACAGCCCCTCAGGGTTGGAGTCCTACAATGAGCAGTTCTTC. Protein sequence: CANSPSGLESYNEQFF.

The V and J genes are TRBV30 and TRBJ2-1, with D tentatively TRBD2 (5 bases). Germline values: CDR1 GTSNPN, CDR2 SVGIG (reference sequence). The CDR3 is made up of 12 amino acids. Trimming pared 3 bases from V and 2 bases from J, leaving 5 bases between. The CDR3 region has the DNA TGTGCCTGGAGGACTACCTACAATGAGCAGTTCTTC. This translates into CAWRTTYNEQFF.

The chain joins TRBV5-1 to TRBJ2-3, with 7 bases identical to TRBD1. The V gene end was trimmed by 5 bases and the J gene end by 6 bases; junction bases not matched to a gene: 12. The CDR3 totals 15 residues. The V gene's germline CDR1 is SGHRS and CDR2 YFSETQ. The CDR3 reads CASRQGSGLGDTQYF. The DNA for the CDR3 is TGCGCCAGCAGACAGGGGTCGGGCTTGGGGGATACGCAGTATTTT.

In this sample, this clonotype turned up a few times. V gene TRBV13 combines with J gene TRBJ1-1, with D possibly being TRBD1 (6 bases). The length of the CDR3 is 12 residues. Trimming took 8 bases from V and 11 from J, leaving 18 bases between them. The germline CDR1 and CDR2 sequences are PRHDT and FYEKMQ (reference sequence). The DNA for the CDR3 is TGTGCCAGCGGGTTCAGGGCGGGGGCGGCTTTCTTT. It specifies CASGFRAGAAFF.

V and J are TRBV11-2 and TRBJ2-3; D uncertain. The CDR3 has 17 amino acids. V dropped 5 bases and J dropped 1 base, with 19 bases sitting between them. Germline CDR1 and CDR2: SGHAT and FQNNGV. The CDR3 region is CASSLRPLGLRTDTQYF. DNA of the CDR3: TGTGCCAGCAGCCTTCGCCCGCTAGGGTTGCGCACAGATACGCAGTATTTT.

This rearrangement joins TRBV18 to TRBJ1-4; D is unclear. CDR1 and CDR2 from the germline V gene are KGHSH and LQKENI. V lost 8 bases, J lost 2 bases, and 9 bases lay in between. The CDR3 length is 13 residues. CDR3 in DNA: TGTGCCAGCAAACCATCTACTAATGAAAAACTGTTTTTT. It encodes CASKPSTNEKLFF.

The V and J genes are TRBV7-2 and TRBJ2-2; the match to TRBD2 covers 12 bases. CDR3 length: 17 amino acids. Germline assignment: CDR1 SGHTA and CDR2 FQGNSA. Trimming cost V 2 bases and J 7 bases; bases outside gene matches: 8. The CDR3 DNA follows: TGTGCCAGCAGCTTAAGTGGGACTAGCGGGTGGATCGGGGAGCTGTTTTTT. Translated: CASSLSGTSGWIGELFF.

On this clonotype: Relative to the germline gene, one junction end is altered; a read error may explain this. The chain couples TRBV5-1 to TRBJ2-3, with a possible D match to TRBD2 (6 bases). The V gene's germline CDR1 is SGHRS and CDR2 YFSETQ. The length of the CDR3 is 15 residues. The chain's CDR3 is CASSLGPTSGDTQSF. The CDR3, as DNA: TGCGCCAGCAGCTTGGGACCGACTTCGGGAGATACGCAGTCTTTT.

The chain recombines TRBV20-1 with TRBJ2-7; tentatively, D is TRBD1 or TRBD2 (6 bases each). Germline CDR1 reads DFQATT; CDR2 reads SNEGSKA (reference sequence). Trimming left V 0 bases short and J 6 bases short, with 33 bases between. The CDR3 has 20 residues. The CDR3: CSAREQGGRPPFVLFCEQYF. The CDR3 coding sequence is TGCAGTGCTAGAGAACAGGGAGGACGACCCCCTTTCGTATTATTCTGCGAGCAGTACTTC.